What follows is one TCR beta chain and its context. There is no known antigen for this receptor. No base quality values were provided; no much bigger clone lies one nucleotide off. At the junction V is shortened by 0 bases and J by 5 bases, with 10 bases in between. From the germline V gene, CDR1 is MNHEY and CDR2 is SVGAGI. CDR3 length: 14 amino acids, cysteine to phenylalanine. This entry keeps only the CDR3 DNA: 42 bases, framed from base 1. The record originates from a study of blood T cell repertoires in COVID-19 (dated by TCRdb to the early 2020s). About the full investigation: The collaborator samples originated in the United States, Italy and Spain and spanned the acute and convalescent phases of COVID-19. The prospective study material was composed of cDNA or gDNA derived from T cells, B-cell-depleted T cells, or PBMCs. Deeply sampled blood TCRbeta repertoires from subjects exposed to, actively infected with, or recovered from COVID-19 were included in the dataset. A freely available public database, intended as a resource for researchers studying the immune response to SARS-CoV-2, is where the repertoires were released. The samples were drawn from the first 160 participants of the ongoing ImmuneRACE study and from 1,254 subjects provided by 6 global collaborators. A de-identified subject ID, COVID-19 status, age in years and sex were almost always included in the sample metadata. Where available, HLA class I and class II types were taken from metadata supplied by the sample provider and were not determined by assay-based typing. Overall study outcomes, separate from this receptor: The quantity of clinical and demographic metadata differed by source and by participant and was supplied without curation.

Whole blood was collected in K2EDTA tubes by collaborating institutions according to the institutions' own protocols. For TCRbeta analysis, collaborators shipped samples as frozen whole blood, isolated PBMCs, or DNA extracted from either of those sample types. The immunoSEQ Assay, a bias-controlled multiplex PCR, was used to amplify TCRbeta CDR3 regions from genomic DNA. Per the source publication's procedure: Nucleated cell counts per sample were estimated from amplification of reference gene primers within the assay. To quantify the absolute abundance of each unique TCRbeta CDR3 rearrangement, sequence reads were collapsed and filtered. For each sample, productive Simpson clonality was calculated by taking the square root of Simpson's diversity index across productive rearrangements. Sourced from immuneACCESS, this table was stored by TCRdb with only in-frame sequences that have V and J called. A share of the clones is absent; for the studies checked, an unresolved V gene accounts for under half, and the remainder has no known explanation. That table gives V, J and clone size, and the DNA gave D and trimming. This sample holds about 150,000 clones; roughly 72% were observed only once. The ten largest clones capture about 3.8% of the sample.

The material sequenced was peripheral blood. The TCR originated in a woman older than 75 with acute or convalescent COVID-19. The V and J genes are TRBV6-5 and TRBJ1-1; TRBD1 is a possible D gene, resting on 6 matching bases. CDR3 protein: CASSYSNQGTEAFF. The DNA is TGTGCCAGCAGTTACTCCAACCAGGGGACTGAAGCTTTCTTT.